What follows are 25 T cell receptor beta chains derived from one specimen sequenced in a study of blood T cell repertoires in COVID-19 (dated by TCRdb to the early 2020s). Libraries came from the immunoSEQ multiplex PCR assay. Entries here come from immuneACCESS through TCRdb and include only in-frame sequences with V and J called. Some clones fail to appear in such tables; in the studies checked, an unresolved V gene covers under half of the shortfall, and the cause of the remainder is unknown. In all, the sample holds roughly 250,000 clones, and around nine tenths of those were seen once. In total, the top ten clones hold 0.99% of the sample. The sample taken for sequencing was peripheral blood. These receptors originate from a woman aged 40 to 50 who had recovered from COVID-19.

The chain is built from TRBV7-2 and TRBJ2-5, with 7 positions matching TRBD1. With V trimmed by 4 bases and J by 7 bases, 6 bases remained unmatched. Germline CDR1 and CDR2: SGHTA and FQGNSA. The CDR3 length is 13 residues. The CDR3: CASSSGTVGTQYF. The CDR3, as DNA: TGTGCCAGCAGCTCCGGGACAGTCGGGACCCAGTACTTC.

V usage is TRBV19 and J usage is TRBJ1-1, with 7 bases that match TRBD1. Losses at the gene ends were 8 bases for V and 0 bases for J; bases not matched to a gene: 3. This CDR3 is built from 13 residues. Germline CDR1 reads LNHDA; CDR2 reads SQIVND (reference sequence). The CDR3 DNA reads TGTGCCAGTCGGGACAGTATGAACACTGAAGCTTTCTTT. Residues: CASRDSMNTEAFF.

V and J are TRBV5-5 and TRBJ1-1, with no clear D. The CDR3 is made up of 15 amino acids. In germline, CDR1 is SGHKS, CDR2 YYEKEE (reference sequence). The V end lost 4 bases, the J end lost 1 base, and 14 bases lay between the germline ends. DNA of the CDR3: TGTGCCAGCAGCCCCGGAAGACACACGAACACTGAAGCTTTCTTT. Protein sequence: CASSPGRHTNTEAFF.

V gene TRBV21-1 combines with J gene TRBJ2-5; the table's TRBD2 call for D was not verified on the DNA. TRBV21-1 is described as a pseudogene. This CDR3 contains 11 residues. The CDR3 reads CASSPRGTQYF. The CDR3 DNA follows: TGTGCCAGCAGCCCTCGGGGGACCCAGTACTTC.

The chain is built from TRBV9 and TRBJ1-3; possibly TRBD1 for D (5 bases). This CDR3 is 21 amino acids long. The germline V gene encodes CDR1 SGDLS and CDR2 YYNGEE. Trimming removed 0 bases from V and 0 bases from J, with 25 bases in between. CDR3 protein: CASSVESRADKWGDSGNTIYF. The CDR3 bases are TGTGCCAGCAGCGTAGAGAGTCGGGCAGACAAATGGGGCGACTCTGGAAACACCATATATTTT.

A few counts support this clone. The chain joins TRBV2 to TRBJ2-2, with D possibly TRBD1 on 7 matching bases. The V gene lost 8 bases and the J gene lost 5 bases, with 18 bases spanning the gap. The germline V gene has CDR1 SNHLY and CDR2 FYNNEI. This CDR3 has 15 residues. In DNA, the CDR3 is TGTGCCAGCGGAGGGGACAGACTGGGGACCGGGGAGCTGTTTTTT. Protein: CASGGDRLGTGELFF. The variable domain in full, completed from reference TRBV2 and TRBJ2-2, reads EPEVTQTPSHQVTQMGQEVILRCVPISNHLYFYWYRQILGQKVEFLVSFYNNEISEKSEIFDDQFSVERPDGSNFTLKIRSTKLEDSAMYFCASGGDRLGTGELFFGEGSRLTVL.

V gene TRBV6-2 or TRBV6-3 combines with J gene TRBJ2-5; D may be TRBD2 (5 bases). This CDR3 comprises 14 residues. Germline V gives CDR1 MNHEY, CDR2 SVGEGT. V lost 5 bases, J lost 7 bases, and 17 bases lay in between. The chain's CDR3 is CASSPRPNRGTQYF. CDR3 nucleotides: TGTGCCAGCAGTCCCCGTCCCAACCGGGGGACCCAGTACTTC.

The rearrangement links TRBV5-6 to TRBJ1-4; no clear D gene. The length of the CDR3 is 15 residues. Trimming removed 4 bases at V and 8 bases at J, with 18 bases between. Germline loops: CDR1 SGHDT, CDR2 YYEEEE. The DNA of the CDR3 is TGTGCCAGCAGCCCCACCTCGGCAGGCCGGGAAAAACTGTTTTTT. Translated: CASSPTSAGREKLFF.

The CDR3 sequence is CAWSVGAPANYGYTF. The CDR3 region has the DNA TGTGCCTGGAGTGTGGGGGCCCCAGCTAACTATGGCTACACCTTC. The chain uses TRBV30 and TRBJ1-2; tentative D call: TRBD1 (6 bases). The CDR3 has 15 residues. The V and J ends lost 0 bases and 0 bases respectively, with 11 bases between them. Germline V CDR1 and CDR2: GTSNPN, SVGIG (reference sequence).

V and J are TRBV7-2 and TRBJ2-7, with 7 bases identical to TRBD2. The CDR3 consists of 14 residues. Germline V gene lookup returns CDR1 SGHTA and CDR2 FQGNSA. Germline trimming cut 2 bases from V and 9 bases from J; bases unmatched to any gene: 10. In nucleotides, the CDR3 is TGTGCCAGCAGCTTATGGGGGGAGGGTCAGGGGCAGTACTTC. This translates into CASSLWGEGQGQYF.

Comments on this clone: Other DNA sequences from this sample encode an identical CDR3 as well. The chain couples TRBV4-1 to TRBJ2-7, with D unresolved. V lost 4 bases to trimming and J lost 1 base, with 8 bases between them. This CDR3 is 13 amino acids long. Germline values: CDR1 MGHRA, CDR2 YSYEKL. Written as DNA, the CDR3 is TGCGCCAGCAGCCGCGCAGGATCCTACGAGCAGTACTTC. Protein: CASSRAGSYEQYF.

The V gene is TRBV5-1, the J gene TRBJ2-7; 12 bases fit TRBD2. The germline CDR1 and CDR2 sequences are SGHRS and YFSETQ. CDR3 length: 16 amino acids. J gave up 3 bases and V 4 bases, and 8 bases lay outside the gene matches. CDR3 sequence: CASSHRTSGDHYEQYF. Here the CDR3 DNA reads TGCGCCAGCAGCCACCGGACTAGCGGGGACCACTACGAGCAGTACTTC.

This sequence joins TRBV7-9 and TRBJ1-2; D is perhaps TRBD1 (6 bases). CDR1 is SEHNR and CDR2 is FQNEAQ in the germline V gene (reference sequence). V was shortened by 5 bases and J by 7 bases, with 14 bases between the two germline ends. CDR3 length: 13 amino acids. The CDR3 DNA reads as TGTGCCAGCAGCGAAACAGGGACCGGTGGCTACACCTTC. Translating it yields CASSETGTGGYTF.

The V gene is TRBV4-3, the J gene TRBJ1-5; 7 nucleotides line up with TRBD1. The CDR3 spans 15 residues. Germline CDR1 LGHNA, CDR2 YSLEER. Losses at the gene ends were 1 base for V and 4 bases for J; bases not matched to a gene: 4. CDR3 nucleotide sequence: TGCGCCAGCAGCCAAGGGGGACAGCCTAATCAGCCCCAGCATTTT. Translation: CASSQGGQPNQPQHF.

The V and J genes are TRBV2 and TRBJ1-2; D is unclear. V was shortened by 3 bases and J by 8 bases, with 13 bases between the two germline ends. CDR1 is SNHLY, CDR2 FYNNEI, per germline. The CDR3 length is 13 residues. CDR3 loop: CASSELTEGGYTF. The CDR3 bases are TGTGCCAGCAGTGAGTTGACGGAGGGCGGCTACACCTTC. The whole variable domain, remainder taken from reference TRBV2 and TRBJ1-2, is EPEVTQTPSHQVTQMGQEVILRCVPISNHLYFYWYRQILGQKVEFLVSFYNNEISEKSEIFDDQFSVERPDGSNFTLKIRSTKLEDSAMYFCASSELTEGGYTFGSGTRLTVV.

The chain recombines TRBV11-2 with TRBJ1-5; TRBD1 agrees at 7 bases. The V gene end was trimmed by 1 base and the J gene end by 0 bases; junction bases not matched to a gene: 9. The CDR3 is 18 amino acids. Germline V gene sequence: CDR1 SGHAT, CDR2 FQNNGV. CDR3 coding DNA: TGTGCCAGCAGCTTAGGGGGGGTCGACAGGGTTAGCAATCAGCCCCAGCATTTT. It yields the protein CASSLGGVDRVSNQPQHF. Variable domain in full (rest from reference TRBV11-2 and TRBJ1-5): EAGVAQSPRYKIIEKRQSVAFWCNPISGHATLYWYQQILGQGPKLLIQFQNNGVVDDSQLPKDRFSAERLKGVDSTLKIQPAKLEDSAVYLCASSLGGVDRVSNQPQHFGDGTRLSIL.

The rearrangement links TRBV30 to TRBJ2-5, with TRBD2 as a possible D gene (6 bases). Germline CDR1 reads GTSNPN; CDR2 reads SVGIG (reference sequence). This CDR3 has 11 amino acids. The CDR3 reads CAAGRGETQYF. The CDR3 nucleotides are TGTGCGGCGGGAAGGGGAGAGACCCAGTACTTC.

The gene calls are TRBV7-9 and TRBJ2-3; TRBD2 aligns across 11 bases. Germline V lookup: CDR1 SEHNR, CDR2 FQNEAQ (reference sequence). Losses at the gene ends were 4 bases for V and 2 bases for J; bases not matched to a gene: 14. The CDR3 is made up of 19 amino acids. The CDR3 DNA follows: TGTGCCAGCAGCTCCGACGGCGGTAGCGGGAGGGGCTACACAGATACGCAGTATTTT. Translated, it gives CASSSDGGSGRGYTDTQYF. Using reference TRBV7-9 and TRBJ2-3 for the parts outside the CDR3, the full variable domain is DTGVSQNPRHKITKRGQNVTFRCDPISEHNRLYWYRQTLGQGPEFLTYFQNEAQLEKSRLLSDRFSAERPKGSFSTLEIQRTEQGDSAMYLCASSSDGGSGRGYTDTQYFGPGTRLTVL.

This chain uses TRBV5-1 with TRBJ2-7; D uncertain. With 4 bases removed from V and 1 base from J, the gap between germline ends came to 6 bases. Germline V gene sequence: CDR1 SGHRS, CDR2 YFSETQ. The CDR3 runs to 12 residues. The CDR3 DNA follows: TGCGCCAGCAGCCCCCCATCCTACGAGCAGTACTTC. This gives the protein CASSPPSYEQYF.

This rearrangement joins TRBV28 to TRBJ2-7; 10 nucleotides agree with TRBD1. The CDR3 consists of 17 residues. The ends lost 2 bases at V and 2 bases at J; junction bases unmatched: 9. Per the germline V gene, CDR1 is MDHEN and CDR2 is SYDVKM. This CDR3 reads CASSLGKRTGGPYEQYV. CDR3 coding DNA: TGTGCCAGCAGTTTAGGCAAAAGGACAGGGGGGCCCTACGAGCAGTACGTC.

The chain uses TRBV30 and TRBJ2-5, with D possibly being TRBD1 (6 bases). The V gene's germline CDR1 is GTSNPN and CDR2 SVGIG (reference sequence). V gave up 0 bases and J gave up 5 bases, with 13 bases separating them. The CDR3 covers 14 residues. The CDR3 coding sequence is TGTGCCTGGAGTGTAGGGGGTCCGGGGGAGACCCAGTACTTC. Its translation: CAWSVGGPGETQYF.

This chain links TRBV19 with TRBJ2-1, with D maybe TRBD2 (6 bases). V was clipped by 3 bases and J by 9 bases, with 18 bases between them. This CDR3 is built from 15 residues. From germline, CDR1 is LNHDA and CDR2 SQIVND (reference sequence). The CDR3 nucleotides read TGTGCCAGTAGTATGCCCCCGACCCCCGGGGGTGAGCAGTTCTTC. Protein sequence: CASSMPPTPGGEQFF.

The chain uses TRBV5-5 and TRBJ2-5, with 7 bases aligning to TRBD1. The CDR3 extends over 15 amino acids. The ends lost 6 bases at V and 2 bases at J; junction bases unmatched: 10. Germline assignment: CDR1 SGHKS and CDR2 YYEKEE (reference sequence). This chain's CDR3 is CASTIHPGQQETQYF. Written as DNA, the CDR3 is TGTGCCAGCACCATACACCCGGGACAGCAAGAGACCCAGTACTTC. Together with reference TRBV5-5 and TRBJ2-5, the CDR3 gives the full variable domain: DAGVTQSPTHLIKTRGQQVTLRCSPISGHKSVSWYQQVLGQGPQFIFQYYEKEERGRGNFPDRFSARQFPNYSSELNVNALLLGDSALYLCASTIHPGQQETQYFGPGTRLLVL.

The chain has TRBV24-1 and TRBJ1-5, with 7 bases matching TRBD1. In germline, CDR1 is KGHDR, CDR2 SFDVKD. The CDR3 loop spans 15 amino acids. The V segment lost 3 bases and the J segment 4 bases; nucleotides outside the gene matches: 5. CDR3 loop: CATSDARGENQPQHF. The DNA for the CDR3 is TGTGCCACCAGTGATGCCAGGGGGGAAAATCAGCCCCAGCATTTT.

This clone occurred a few times. The chain has TRBV7-9 and TRBJ2-1; TRBD2 matches 9 bases. The CDR3 runs to 17 residues. V lost 0 bases and J lost 1; bases outside the gene matches: 4. Germline lookup yields CDR1 SEHNR and CDR2 FQNEAQ (reference sequence). CDR3 sequence (DNA): TGTGCCAGCAGCTTAGCGGGCCTAGCGGGGTCCTACAATGAGCAGTTCTTC. Translated, it gives CASSLAGLAGSYNEQFF.